This TCR beta chain derives from a study of blood T cell repertoires in COVID-19. Assay used: immunoSEQ multiplex PCR; TCRdb lists only in-frame clones, some missing. The sample lists 250,000 to 300,000 clones, 80% to 90% occurring once. Germline V CDR1 and CDR2: LNHDA, SQIVND (reference sequence). This CDR3 spans 15 amino acids. Unmatched junction bases numbered 4, after V lost 3 bases and J lost 1 base. The sample comprised PBMCs or T cells enriched from blood (not recorded which). This sequence joins TRBV19 and TRBJ2-5, with 8 bases aligning to TRBD1. The sequence was collected from a man between 18 and 35 years old who had recovered from COVID-19. The CDR3 reads CASSIYGTGQETQYF. The CDR3 coding sequence is TGTGCCAGTAGTATCTACGGGACAGGCCAAGAGACCCAGTACTTC.